The entry that follows covers one T cell receptor (beta chain) sequence. The data were taken from a study of shared clonotypes between healthy human individuals. Germline assignment: CDR1 PRHDT and CDR2 FYEKMQ (reference sequence). The CDR3 covers 12 residues. V shed 8 bases and J shed 0 bases, with 7 bases lying between them. Using immunoSEQ multiplex PCR, the repertoire was profiled, and TCRdb retains in-frame clones only, with some absent. The profile shows some 2 million clones, 95% of them singletons. The chain recombines TRBV13 with TRBJ1-2; no firm D call. This sequence originates from a man between 18 and 29 years old in good health. Sample: naive CD4+ T cells sorted from blood. Subset noted: CD45RA+ positively selected. The CDR3 bases are TGTGCCAGCGTGAGAGCTAACTATGGCTACACCTTC. It specifies CASVRANYGYTF.